The T cell receptor (beta chain) under discussion was sequenced for a study of shared clonotypes between healthy human individuals. Overall study findings and caveats: Researchers found naive subsets generally carried larger estimated richness than memory subsets. Generation probabilities of non-shared clonotypes were lower (relative to those shared by all four donors).

With respect to this clone: The antigen is not known.

The CDR3 extends over 13 amino acids. Trimming left V 2 bases short and J 7 bases short, with 9 bases between. Germline assignment: CDR1 KGHSH and CDR2 LQKENI. Assay execution proceeded at the deep level. This table comes from immunoSEQ multiplex PCR, and its TCRdb copy is limited to in-frame clones, with some not included. The sample contains approximately 2,300,000 clones, around 90% of which appear only once. Naive CD45RA+ and memory CD45RA-negative subsets were split from CD4+ cells. The TCR originated in a man aged 18 to 30 in good health. Some clones in this sample may be carry-over from other donors' samples. The chain has TRBV18 and TRBJ2-1, with D perhaps matching TRBD1 (6 bases). Sequenced material: naive CD4+ T cells from PBMCs. The subset here: CD45RA+ positively selected. Here the CDR3 DNA reads TGTGCCAGCTCACCAGGACAGATGAATGAGCAGTTCTTC. Protein sequence: CASSPGQMNEQFF.